This T cell receptor (beta chain) was identified in a study of vaccination and CD4 T cells after COVID-19 (dated 2022 in TCRdb). Regarding the study in general: In the convalescent cohort there were six males and four females, among whom were two Hispanic individuals, seven Caucasians, two Asians and one multiracial person. Overlapping spike peptide pools from SARS-CoV-2 and from the common cold coronaviruses HCoV-NL63, HCoV-OC43 and HCoV-229E were used as culture stimuli. In 10 COVID-19 convalescent patients and a few infection-naive healthy vaccine recipients, the spike-specific CD4+ TCR repertoire before mRNA vaccination was compared with the repertoire after mRNA vaccination. Participants received two doses of either the Pfizer-BioNTech BNT162b2 vaccine (n=8) or the Moderna mRNA-1273 vaccine (n=2). Post-vaccine blood samples were taken a median of around 70 days after the second vaccine dose, with a range of 14 to 241 days. Memory CD4+ T cell crossreactivity between SARS-CoV-2 and common cold coronavirus spike proteins was assessed at the TCR clonotype level in an earlier paper using these donors. In control cultures, a CEFX viral epitope pool was used as positive control, an HIV-1 Nef peptide pool was used as negative control, or no peptide was added. Post-COVID blood samples were collected from convalescent patients a median of approximately 100 days after diagnosis, with a range of about 30 to 180 days. Beyond this particular receptor, the publication reports: In convalescent patients, nearly all vaccine-specific clones (304 of 307) were found to be mono-reactive for SARS-CoV-2 spike rather than cross-reactive with common cold coronaviruses. The number of convalescent patients in the study was relatively small, and the study did not examine early timepoints following natural infection. The median count of SARS-CoV-2-reactive clonotypes went up from some 23 after infection to more than 30 after vaccination, although the change was not significant. Among convalescent patients, a median roughly 90% of the SARS-CoV-2-reactive clones seen after vaccination appeared only after vaccination, which suggests priming specific to the vaccine.

Details on this clonotype: Its antigen has not been determined. Within one base of it there is no much larger clone, and no base qualities were kept.

The treatment or condition label corresponds to: approximately nine-day PBMC culture with coronavirus spike peptide pools or control peptides (ViraFEST assay). CD4+ T cells from unexposed donors were collected before the COVID-19 pandemic (2011-2018). The ViraFEST assay was used in the study, in which antigen-specific T cells were expanded with peptide pools and expanded clonotypes were subsequently identified by TCR sequencing. PBMCs were cultured at approximately 2 million per well in IMDM supplemented with roughly 5.2% human AB serum and roughly 10 IU/ml IL-2, with 9.5 to 10 ug/ml peptide pools added. On days 3 and 7, half of the culture medium was replaced with fresh IL-2-containing medium. Once the cells had been in culture for about 10 days, the EasySep CD4+ T cell isolation kit was used to isolate CD4+ T cells by negative selection. Unexposed donor CD4+ T cells were tested for reactivity to SARS-CoV-2 S and N and four common cold coronavirus spike pools, as cell number allowed. Ficoll-Paque Plus gradient centrifugation was used to isolate PBMCs from whole blood, and the isolated PBMCs were then either used fresh or cryopreserved at -140C. Triplicate wells were generally used for each culture condition. Leukapheresis product for the unexposed donors was bought commercially.

Library creation used PCR. DNA from cultured CD4+ T cells was subjected to TCR sequencing with the Oncomine TCR Beta short-read assay at the Johns Hopkins FTIC core. The QIAamp micro DNA kit was used to extract genomic DNA from the cultured CD4+ T cells. Oncomine TCR Beta libraries from cultured CD4+ T cells were pooled with unique dual indexes and sequenced on an Illumina iSeq 100. Under the source paper's analysis protocol: Non-productive sequences were filtered out, and CDR3s that did not start with C, did not end with F or W, or were shorter than 7 amino acids were discarded. The MANAFEST web application was used to identify antigen-specific clonotypes by comparing peptide-stimulated wells against reference wells and other culture wells. An FDR below 0.05, an odds ratio above 5, and a productive frequency above 0.1% in at least two of three replicate wells were required for clones to be considered positive. Clonotypes that were significantly expanded in both SARS-CoV-2 spike wells and at least one common cold coronavirus spike condition were defined as cross-reactive. Similarity between CDR3 sequences was evaluated in R version 3.6.1 using Levenshtein distances (stringdist) and unrooted phylogenetic trees (ape). TCRdb applied fastp at Q25 and MiXCR to the public reads, then kept only in-frame beta chains. Each entry is one CDR3 protein sequence, shown with its most common DNA and genes. The V and J calls and clone size come from TCRdb's table, not from the authors' own analysis. The sample table contains 6,000 or so distinct CDR3 sequences; only one count was recorded for roughly 48% of them. The ten biggest clones cover more than 20% of the sample.

V and J lose 4 bases and 13 bases, and a span of 19 bases separates them. Reading from cysteine to phenylalanine, the CDR3 counts 13 amino acids. Solely the CDR3 DNA is kept, with 39 bases framed from the first base. As encoded in the germline V gene, CDR1 is MNHGY while CDR2 is SVAAGI. The chain is encoded by TRBV6-9 joined to TRBJ1-2, with an unclear D gene assignment. This TCR was sampled from a human donor in good health. Sequencing input: CD4+ T cells from blood, cultured in vitro. The CDR3 region has the sequence CASSLIGGFEGTF. The DNA reads as follows: TGTGCCAGCAGTTTGATCGGCGGGTTTGAGGGCACCTTC.